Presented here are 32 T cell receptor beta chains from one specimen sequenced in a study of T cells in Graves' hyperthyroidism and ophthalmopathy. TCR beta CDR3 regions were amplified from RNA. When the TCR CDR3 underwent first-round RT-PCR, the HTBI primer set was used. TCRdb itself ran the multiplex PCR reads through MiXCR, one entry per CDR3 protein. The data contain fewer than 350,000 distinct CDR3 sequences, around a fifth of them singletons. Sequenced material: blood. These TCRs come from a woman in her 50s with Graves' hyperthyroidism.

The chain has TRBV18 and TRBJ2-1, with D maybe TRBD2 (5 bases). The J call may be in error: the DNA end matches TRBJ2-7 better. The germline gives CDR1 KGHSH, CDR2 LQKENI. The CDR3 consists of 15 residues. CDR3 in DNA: TGTGCCAGCTCACCCGGACTTAGCTCCTACAATGAGCAGTACTTC. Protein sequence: CASSPGLSSYNEQYF.

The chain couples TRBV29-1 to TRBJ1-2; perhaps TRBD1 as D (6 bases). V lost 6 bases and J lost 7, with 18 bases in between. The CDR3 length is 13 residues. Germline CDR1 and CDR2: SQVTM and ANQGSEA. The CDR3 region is CSVFTGRDPGYTF. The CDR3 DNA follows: TGCAGCGTCTTTACAGGGAGGGATCCTGGCTACACCTTC.

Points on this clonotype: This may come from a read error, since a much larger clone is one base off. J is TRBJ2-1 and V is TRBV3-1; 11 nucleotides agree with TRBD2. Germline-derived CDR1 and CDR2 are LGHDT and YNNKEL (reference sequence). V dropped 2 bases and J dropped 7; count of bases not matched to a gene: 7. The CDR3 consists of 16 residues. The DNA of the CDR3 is TGTGCCAGCAGCCAACCTCCTGGGACTAGCGGAAATGAGCAGTTCTTC. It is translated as CASSQPPGTSGNEQFF.

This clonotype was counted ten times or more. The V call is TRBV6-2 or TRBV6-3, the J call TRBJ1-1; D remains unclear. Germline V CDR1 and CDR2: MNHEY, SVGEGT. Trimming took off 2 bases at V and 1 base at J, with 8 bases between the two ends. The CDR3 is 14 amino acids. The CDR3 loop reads CASSYALSNTEAFF. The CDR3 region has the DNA TGTGCCAGCAGTTACGCACTCTCGAACACTGAAGCTTTCTTT.

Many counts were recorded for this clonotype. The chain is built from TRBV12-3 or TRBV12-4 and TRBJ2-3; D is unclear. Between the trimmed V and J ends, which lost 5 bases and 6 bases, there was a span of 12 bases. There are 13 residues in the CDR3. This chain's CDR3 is CASSPSLVDTQYF. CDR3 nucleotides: TGTGCCAGCAGTCCCTCCCTCGTGGATACGCAGTATTTT.

CDR3 loop: CSALPPGPGAGELFF. The CDR3 coding sequence is TGCAGTGCCCTGCCCCCGGGCCCTGGAGCCGGGGAGCTGTTTTTT. The genes are TRBV20-1 and TRBJ2-2, with D uncertain. Germline V gene lookup returns CDR1 DFQATT and CDR2 SNEGSKA (reference sequence). The germline V and J ends were trimmed by 6 bases and 6 bases, with 20 bases remaining between them. The CDR3 sequence is 15 residues long.

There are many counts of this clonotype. The CDR3 coding sequence is TGCAGTGCTTCCCAATCCGGGACTAGCGGGAAGAATGAGCAGTTCTTC. This codes for CSASQSGTSGKNEQFF. The V call is TRBV20-1, the J call TRBJ2-1; 13 nucleotides match TRBD2. V trimming: 5 bases; J trimming: 7 bases; junction bases outside the gene matches: 11. The CDR3 has 16 residues. CDR1 is DFQATT and CDR2 is SNEGSKA in the germline V gene (reference sequence).

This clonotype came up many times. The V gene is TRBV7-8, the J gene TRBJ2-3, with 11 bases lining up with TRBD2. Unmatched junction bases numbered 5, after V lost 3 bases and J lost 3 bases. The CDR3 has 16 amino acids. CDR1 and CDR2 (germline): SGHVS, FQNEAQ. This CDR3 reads CASSLLAGGDTDTQYF. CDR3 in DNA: TGTGCCAGCAGCTTGCTAGCGGGAGGTGATACAGATACGCAGTATTTT.

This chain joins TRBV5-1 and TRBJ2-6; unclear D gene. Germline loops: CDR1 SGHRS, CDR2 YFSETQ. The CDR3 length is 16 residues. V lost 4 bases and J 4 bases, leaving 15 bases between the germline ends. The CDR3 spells CASSHDLRLGANVLTF. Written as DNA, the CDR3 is TGCGCCAGCAGCCACGACCTAAGGCTGGGGGCCAACGTCCTGACTTTC. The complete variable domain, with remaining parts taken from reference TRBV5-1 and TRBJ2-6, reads KAGVTQTPRYLIKTRGQQVTLSCSPISGHRSVSWYQQTPGQGLQFLFEYFSETQRNKGNFPGRFSGRQFSNSRSEMNVSTLELGDSALYLCASSHDLRLGANVLTFGAGSRLTVL.

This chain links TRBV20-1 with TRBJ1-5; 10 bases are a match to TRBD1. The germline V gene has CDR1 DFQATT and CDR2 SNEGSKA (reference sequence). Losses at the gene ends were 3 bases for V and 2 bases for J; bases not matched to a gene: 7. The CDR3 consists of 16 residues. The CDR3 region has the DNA TGCAGTGCTAGTACAATTGACAGGGGGCGCAATCAGCCCCAGCATTTT. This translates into CSASTIDRGRNQPQHF.

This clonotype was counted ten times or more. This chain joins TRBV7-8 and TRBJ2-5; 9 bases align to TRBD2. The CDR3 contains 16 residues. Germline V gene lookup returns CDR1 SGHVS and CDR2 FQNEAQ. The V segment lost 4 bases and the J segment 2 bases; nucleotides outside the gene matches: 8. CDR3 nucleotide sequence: TGTGCCAGCAGCTCCCGCGCGGGAGGGCAACAAGAGACCCAGTACTTC. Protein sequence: CASSSRAGGQQETQYF.

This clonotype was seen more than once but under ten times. In DNA, the CDR3 is TGCGCCAGCAGCCCCGAGGCGGCTCGCCCATGGGGCTACACCTTC. Protein product: CASSPEAARPWGYTF. The chain couples TRBV4-1 to TRBJ1-2; no reliable D call. Between the trimmed V and J ends, which lost 4 bases and 8 bases, there was a span of 20 bases. CDR1 is MGHRA and CDR2 is YSYEKL in the germline V gene. The CDR3 length is 15 residues.

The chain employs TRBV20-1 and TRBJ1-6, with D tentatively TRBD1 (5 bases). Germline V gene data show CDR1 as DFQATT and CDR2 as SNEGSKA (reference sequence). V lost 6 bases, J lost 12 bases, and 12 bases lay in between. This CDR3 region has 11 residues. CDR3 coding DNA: TGCAGTGCAGGGACCGCCGAACCCCTCCACTTT. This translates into CSAGTAEPLHF.

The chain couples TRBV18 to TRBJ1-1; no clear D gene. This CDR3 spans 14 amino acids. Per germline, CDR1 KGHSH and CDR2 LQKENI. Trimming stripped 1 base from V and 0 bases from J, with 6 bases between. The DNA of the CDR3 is TGTGCCAGCTCACCACGGCTGTTGAACACTGAAGCTTTCTTT. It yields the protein CASSPRLLNTEAFF. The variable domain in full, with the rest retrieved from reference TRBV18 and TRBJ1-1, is NAGVMQNPRHLVRRRGQEARLRCSPMKGHSHVYWYRQLPEEGLKFMVYLQKENIIDESGMPKERFSAEFPKEGPSILRIQQVVRGDSAAYFCASSPRLLNTEAFFGQGTRLTVV.

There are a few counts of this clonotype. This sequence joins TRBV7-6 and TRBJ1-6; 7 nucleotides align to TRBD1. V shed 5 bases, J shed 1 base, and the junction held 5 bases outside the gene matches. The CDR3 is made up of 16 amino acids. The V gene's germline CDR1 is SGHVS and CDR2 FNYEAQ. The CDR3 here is CASSLETGSYNSPLHF. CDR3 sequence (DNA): TGTGCCAGCAGCCTAGAGACAGGGTCCTATAATTCACCCCTCCACTTT.

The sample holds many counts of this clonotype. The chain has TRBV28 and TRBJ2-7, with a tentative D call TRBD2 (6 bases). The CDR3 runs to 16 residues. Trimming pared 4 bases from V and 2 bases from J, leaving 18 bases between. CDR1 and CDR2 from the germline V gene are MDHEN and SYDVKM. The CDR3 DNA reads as TGTGCCAGCAGTTCCCTAATGATAGCGGCTACCTACGAGCAGTACTTC. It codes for CASSSLMIAATYEQYF. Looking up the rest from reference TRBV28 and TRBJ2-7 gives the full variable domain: DVKVTQSSRYLVKRTGEKVFLECVQDMDHENMFWYRQDPGLGLRLIYFSYDVKMKEKGDIPEGYSVSREKKERFSLILESASTNQTSMYLCASSSLMIAATYEQYFGPGTRLTVT.

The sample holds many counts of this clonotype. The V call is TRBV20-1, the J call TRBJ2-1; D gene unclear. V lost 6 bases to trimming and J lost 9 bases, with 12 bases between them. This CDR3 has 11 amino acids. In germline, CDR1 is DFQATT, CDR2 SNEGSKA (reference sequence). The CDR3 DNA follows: TGCAGTGCCCTCCACGGTGGTGAGCAGTTCTTC. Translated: CSALHGGEQFF.

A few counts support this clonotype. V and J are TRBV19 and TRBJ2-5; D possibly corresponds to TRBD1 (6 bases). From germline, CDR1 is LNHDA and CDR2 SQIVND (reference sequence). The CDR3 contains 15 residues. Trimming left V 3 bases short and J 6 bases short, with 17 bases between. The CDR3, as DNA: TGTGCCAGTAGTATTGATGGGACATCTTTTCAGACCCAGTACTTC. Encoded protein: CASSIDGTSFQTQYF.

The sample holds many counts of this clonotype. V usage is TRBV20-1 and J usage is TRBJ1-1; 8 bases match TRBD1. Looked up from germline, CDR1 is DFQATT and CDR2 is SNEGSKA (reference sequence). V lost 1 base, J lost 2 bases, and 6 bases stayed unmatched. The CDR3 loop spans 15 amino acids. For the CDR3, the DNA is TGCAGTGCTAGAGCCCCGGGACAGGTAAACACTGAAGCTTTCTTT. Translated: CSARAPGQVNTEAFF.

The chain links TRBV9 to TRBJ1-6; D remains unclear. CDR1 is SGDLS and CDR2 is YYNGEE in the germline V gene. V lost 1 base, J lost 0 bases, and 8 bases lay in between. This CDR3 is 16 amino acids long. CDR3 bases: TGTGCCAGCAGCGTAACAGCGAGCTCCTATAATTCACCCCTCCACTTT. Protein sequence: CASSVTASSYNSPLHF. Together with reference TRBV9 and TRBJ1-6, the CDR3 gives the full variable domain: DSGVTQTPKHLITATGQRVTLRCSPRSGDLSVYWYQQSLDQGLQFLIQYYNGEERAKGNILERFSAQQFPDLHSELNLSSLELGDSALYFCASSVTASSYNSPLHFGNGTRLTVT.

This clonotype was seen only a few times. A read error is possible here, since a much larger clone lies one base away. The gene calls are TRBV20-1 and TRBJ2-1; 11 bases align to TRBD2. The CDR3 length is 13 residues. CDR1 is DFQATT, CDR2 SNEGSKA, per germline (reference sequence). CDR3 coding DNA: TGCAGTGCGAAGGGACTAGCGGCAAGTGAGCGGTTCTTC. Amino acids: CSAKGLAASERFF.

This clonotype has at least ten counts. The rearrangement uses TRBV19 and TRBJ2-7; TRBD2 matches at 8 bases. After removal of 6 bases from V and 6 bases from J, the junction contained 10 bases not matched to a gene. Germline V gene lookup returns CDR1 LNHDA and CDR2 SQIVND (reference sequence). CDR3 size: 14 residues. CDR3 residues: CASRTGTRGGEQYF. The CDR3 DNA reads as TGTGCCAGTAGGACGGGGACTAGGGGCGGCGAGCAGTACTTC.

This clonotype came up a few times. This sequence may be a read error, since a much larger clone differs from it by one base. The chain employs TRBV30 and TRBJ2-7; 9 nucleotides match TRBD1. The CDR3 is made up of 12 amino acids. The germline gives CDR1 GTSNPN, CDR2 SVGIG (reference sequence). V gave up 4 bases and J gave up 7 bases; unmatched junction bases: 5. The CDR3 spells CAWTQGAREQYF. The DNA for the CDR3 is TGTGCCTGGACACAGGGGGCGCGTGAGCAGTACTTC. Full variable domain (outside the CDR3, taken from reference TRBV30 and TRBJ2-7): SQTIHQWPATLVQPVGSPLSLECTVEGTSNPNLYWYRQAAGRGLQLLFYSVGIGQISSEVPQNLSASRPQDRQFILSSKKLLLSDSGFYLCAWTQGAREQYFGPGTRLTVT.

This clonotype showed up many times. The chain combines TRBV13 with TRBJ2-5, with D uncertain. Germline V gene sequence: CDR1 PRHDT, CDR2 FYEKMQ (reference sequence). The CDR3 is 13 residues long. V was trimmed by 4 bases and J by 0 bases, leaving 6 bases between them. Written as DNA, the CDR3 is TGTGCCAGCAGCTCAAACTACCAAGAGACCCAGTACTTC. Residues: CASSSNYQETQYF.

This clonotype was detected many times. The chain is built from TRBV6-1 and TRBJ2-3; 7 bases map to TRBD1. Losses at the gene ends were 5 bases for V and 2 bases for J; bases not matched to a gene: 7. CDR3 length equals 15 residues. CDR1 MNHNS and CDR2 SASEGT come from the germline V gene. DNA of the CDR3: TGTGCCAGCAGTAGACAGGGTCCACACACAGATACGCAGTATTTT. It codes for CASSRQGPHTDTQYF.

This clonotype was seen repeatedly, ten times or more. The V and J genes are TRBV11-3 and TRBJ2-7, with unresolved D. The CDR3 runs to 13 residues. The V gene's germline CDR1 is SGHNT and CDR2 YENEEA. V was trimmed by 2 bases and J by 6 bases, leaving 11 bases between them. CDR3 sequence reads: CASSLLDGAEQYF. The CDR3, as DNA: TGTGCCAGCAGCTTACTAGACGGCGCCGAGCAGTACTTC.

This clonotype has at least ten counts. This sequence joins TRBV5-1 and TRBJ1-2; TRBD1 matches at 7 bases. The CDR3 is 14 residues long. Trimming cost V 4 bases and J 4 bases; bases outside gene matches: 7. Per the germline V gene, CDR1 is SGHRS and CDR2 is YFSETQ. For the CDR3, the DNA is TGCGCCAGCAGCCCAGGGGACAGTCTCTATGGCTACACCTTC. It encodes CASSPGDSLYGYTF. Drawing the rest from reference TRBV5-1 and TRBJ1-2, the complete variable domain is KAGVTQTPRYLIKTRGQQVTLSCSPISGHRSVSWYQQTPGQGLQFLFEYFSETQRNKGNFPGRFSGRQFSNSRSEMNVSTLELGDSALYLCASSPGDSLYGYTFGSGTRLTVV.

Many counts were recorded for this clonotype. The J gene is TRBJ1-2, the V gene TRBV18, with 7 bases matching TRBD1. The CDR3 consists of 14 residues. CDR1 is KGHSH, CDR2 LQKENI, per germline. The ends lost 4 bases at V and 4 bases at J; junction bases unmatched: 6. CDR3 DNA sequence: TGTGCCAGCTCACAAGACAGGGTATCCTATGGCTACACCTTC. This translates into CASSQDRVSYGYTF.

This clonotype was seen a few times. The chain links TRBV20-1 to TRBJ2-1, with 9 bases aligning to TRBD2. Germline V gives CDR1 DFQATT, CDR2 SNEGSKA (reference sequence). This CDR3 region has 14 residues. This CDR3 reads CSLLTAGGQNEQFF. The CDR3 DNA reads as TGCAGCCTCCTCACTGCGGGGGGGCAAAATGAGCAGTTCTTC.

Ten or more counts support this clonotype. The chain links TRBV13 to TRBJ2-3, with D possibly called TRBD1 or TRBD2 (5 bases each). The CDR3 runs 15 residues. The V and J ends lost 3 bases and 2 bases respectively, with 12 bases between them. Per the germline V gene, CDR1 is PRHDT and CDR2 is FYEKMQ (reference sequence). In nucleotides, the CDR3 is TGTGCCAGCAGCTTCCGGGACCCCTTCACAGATACGCAGTATTTT. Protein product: CASSFRDPFTDTQYF.

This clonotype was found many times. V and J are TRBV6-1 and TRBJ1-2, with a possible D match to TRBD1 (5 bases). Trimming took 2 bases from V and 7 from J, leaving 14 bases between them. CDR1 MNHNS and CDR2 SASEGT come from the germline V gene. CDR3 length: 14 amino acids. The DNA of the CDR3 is TGTGCCAGCAGTGAACCCATAGGGGCTGGTGGCTACACCTTC. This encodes CASSEPIGAGGYTF.

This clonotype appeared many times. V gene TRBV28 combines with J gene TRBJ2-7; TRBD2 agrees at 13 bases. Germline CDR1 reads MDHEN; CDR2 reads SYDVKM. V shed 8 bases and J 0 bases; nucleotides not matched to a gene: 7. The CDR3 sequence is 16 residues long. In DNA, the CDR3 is TGTGCCAGCCGGACTAGCGGGGGCCCTAGCTCCTACGAGCAGTACTTC. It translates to CASRTSGGPSSYEQYF. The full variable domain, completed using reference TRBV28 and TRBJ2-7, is DVKVTQSSRYLVKRTGEKVFLECVQDMDHENMFWYRQDPGLGLRLIYFSYDVKMKEKGDIPEGYSVSREKKERFSLILESASTNQTSMYLCASRTSGGPSSYEQYFGPGTRLTVT.